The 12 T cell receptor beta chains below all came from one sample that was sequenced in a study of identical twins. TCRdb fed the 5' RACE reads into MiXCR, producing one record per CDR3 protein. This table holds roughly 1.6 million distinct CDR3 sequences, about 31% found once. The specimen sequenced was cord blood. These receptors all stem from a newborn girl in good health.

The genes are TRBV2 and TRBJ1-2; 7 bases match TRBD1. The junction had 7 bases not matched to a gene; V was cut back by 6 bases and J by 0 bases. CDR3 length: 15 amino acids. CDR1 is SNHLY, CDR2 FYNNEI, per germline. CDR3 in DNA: TGTGCCAGCAGGAAAGACAGGGCTTCTAACTATGGCTACACCTTC. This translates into CASRKDRASNYGYTF. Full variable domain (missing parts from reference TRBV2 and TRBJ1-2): EPEVTQTPSHQVTQMGQEVILRCVPISNHLYFYWYRQILGQKVEFLVSFYNNEISEKSEIFDDQFSVERPDGSNFTLKIRSTKLEDSAMYFCASRKDRASNYGYTFGSGTRLTVV.

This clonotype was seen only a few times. The CDR3 DNA sequence: TGTGCCAGCAGCGAAATGGGGTGGGGGGCCTACGAGCAGTACTTC. It translates to CASSEMGWGAYEQYF. The chain recombines TRBV11-2 with TRBJ2-7; TRBD2 is a possible D gene (6 bases). The CDR3 loop spans 15 amino acids. Trimming took off 5 bases at V and 2 bases at J, with 16 bases between the two ends. CDR1 SGHAT and CDR2 FQNNGV come from the germline V gene.

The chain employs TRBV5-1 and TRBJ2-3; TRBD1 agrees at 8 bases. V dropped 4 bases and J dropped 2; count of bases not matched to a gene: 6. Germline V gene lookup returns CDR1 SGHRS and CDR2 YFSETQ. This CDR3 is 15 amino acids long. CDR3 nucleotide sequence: TGCGCCAGCAGCCCGGGACAGGTCCTCACAGATACGCAGTATTTT. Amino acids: CASSPGQVLTDTQYF.

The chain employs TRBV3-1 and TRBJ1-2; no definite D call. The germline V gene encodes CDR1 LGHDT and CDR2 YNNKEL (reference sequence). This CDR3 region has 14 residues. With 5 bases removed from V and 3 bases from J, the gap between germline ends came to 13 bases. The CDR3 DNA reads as TGTGCCAGCAGCGCTACCCGGGATCACTATGGCTACACCTTC. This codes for CASSATRDHYGYTF.

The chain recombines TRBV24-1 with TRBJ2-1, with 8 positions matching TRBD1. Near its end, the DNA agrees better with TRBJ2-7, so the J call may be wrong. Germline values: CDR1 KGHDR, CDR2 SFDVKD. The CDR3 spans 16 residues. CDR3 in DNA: TGTGCCACCAGTGATCCTAGACAGGGGACCTACAATGAGCAGTACTTC. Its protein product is CATSDPRQGTYNEQYF.

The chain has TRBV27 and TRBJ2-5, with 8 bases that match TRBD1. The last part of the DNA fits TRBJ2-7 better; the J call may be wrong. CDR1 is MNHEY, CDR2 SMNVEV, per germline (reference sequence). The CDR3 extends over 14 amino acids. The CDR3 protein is CASSWGTGLYEQYF. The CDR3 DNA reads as TGTGCCAGCAGTTGGGGGACAGGTCTCTACGAGCAGTACTTC.

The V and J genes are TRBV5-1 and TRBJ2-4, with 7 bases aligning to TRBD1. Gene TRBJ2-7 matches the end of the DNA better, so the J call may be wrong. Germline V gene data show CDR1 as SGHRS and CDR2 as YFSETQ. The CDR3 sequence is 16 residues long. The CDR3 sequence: CASSLVGRGFQYEQYF. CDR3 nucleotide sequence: TGCGCCAGCAGCTTGGTGGGCAGGGGGTTTCAATACGAGCAGTACTTC.

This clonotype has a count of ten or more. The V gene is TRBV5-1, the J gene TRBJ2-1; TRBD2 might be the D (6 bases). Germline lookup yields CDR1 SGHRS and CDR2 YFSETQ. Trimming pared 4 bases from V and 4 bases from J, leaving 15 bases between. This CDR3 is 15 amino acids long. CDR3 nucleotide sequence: TGCGCCAGCAGCCTTTTTGCGGGAATGTACAATGAGCAGTTCTTC. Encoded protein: CASSLFAGMYNEQFF.

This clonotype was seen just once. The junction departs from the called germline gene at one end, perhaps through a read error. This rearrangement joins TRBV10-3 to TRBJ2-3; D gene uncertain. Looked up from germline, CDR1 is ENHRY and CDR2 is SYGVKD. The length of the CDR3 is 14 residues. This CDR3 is CAISESIRPDTQSF. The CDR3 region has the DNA TGTGCCATCAGTGAGTCGATCCGGCCAGATACGCAGTCTTTT.

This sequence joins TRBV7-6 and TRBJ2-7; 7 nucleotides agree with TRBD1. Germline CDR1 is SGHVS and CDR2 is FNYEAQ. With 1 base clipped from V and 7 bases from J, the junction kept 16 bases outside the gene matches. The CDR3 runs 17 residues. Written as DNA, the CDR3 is TGTGCCAGCAGCTTAGTTGGGACAGCACTTGAAGATGTGGAGCAGTACTTC. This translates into CASSLVGTALEDVEQYF.

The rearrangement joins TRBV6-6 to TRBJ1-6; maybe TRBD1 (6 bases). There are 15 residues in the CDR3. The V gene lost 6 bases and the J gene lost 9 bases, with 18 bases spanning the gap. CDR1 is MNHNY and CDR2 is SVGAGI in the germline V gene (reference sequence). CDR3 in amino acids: CASSRPGGPSSPLHF. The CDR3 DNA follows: TGTGCCAGCAGCCGCCCCGGGGGGCCGTCTTCACCCCTCCACTTT.

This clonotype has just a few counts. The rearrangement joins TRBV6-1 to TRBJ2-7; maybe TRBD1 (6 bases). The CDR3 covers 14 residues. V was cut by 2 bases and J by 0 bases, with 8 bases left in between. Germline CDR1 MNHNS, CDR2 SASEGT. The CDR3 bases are TGTGCCAGCAGTGAAACGGGACACTCCTACGAGCAGTACTTC. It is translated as CASSETGHSYEQYF.